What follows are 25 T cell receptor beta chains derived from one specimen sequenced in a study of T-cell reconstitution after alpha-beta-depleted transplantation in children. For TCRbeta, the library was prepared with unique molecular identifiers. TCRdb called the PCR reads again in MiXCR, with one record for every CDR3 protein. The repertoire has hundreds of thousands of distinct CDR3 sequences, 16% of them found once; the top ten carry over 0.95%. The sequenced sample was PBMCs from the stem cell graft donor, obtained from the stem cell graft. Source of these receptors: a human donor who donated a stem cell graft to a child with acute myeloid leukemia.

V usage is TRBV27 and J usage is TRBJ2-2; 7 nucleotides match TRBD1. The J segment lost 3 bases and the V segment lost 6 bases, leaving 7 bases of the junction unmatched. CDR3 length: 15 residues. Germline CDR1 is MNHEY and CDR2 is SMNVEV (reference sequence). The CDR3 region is CASRQTGLDTGELFF. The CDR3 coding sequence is TGTGCCAGCAGGCAGACAGGGTTGGACACCGGGGAGCTGTTTTTT.

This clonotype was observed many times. For the CDR3, the DNA is TGCAGCGTTGTTTCTATAGCGGGGGGCCTACTCCAAGAGACCCAGTACTTC. Protein: CSVVSIAGGLLQETQYF. The chain has TRBV29-1 and TRBJ2-5; 10 positions agree with TRBD2. This CDR3 is 17 amino acids long. The germline gives CDR1 SQVTM, CDR2 ANQGSEA. J gave up 1 base and V 4 bases, and 12 bases lay outside the gene matches.

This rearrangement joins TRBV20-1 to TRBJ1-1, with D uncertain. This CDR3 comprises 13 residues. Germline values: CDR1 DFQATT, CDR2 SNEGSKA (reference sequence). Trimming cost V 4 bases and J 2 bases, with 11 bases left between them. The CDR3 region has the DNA TGCAGTGCTAAGTCTCAACTTAACACTGAAGCTTTCTTT. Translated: CSAKSQLNTEAFF.

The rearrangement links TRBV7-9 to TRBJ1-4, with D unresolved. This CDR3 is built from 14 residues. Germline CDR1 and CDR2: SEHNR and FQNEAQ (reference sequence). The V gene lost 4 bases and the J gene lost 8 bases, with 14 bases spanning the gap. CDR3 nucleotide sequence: TGTGCCAGCAGCTCCACCTGGACGGGGGAAAAACTGTTTTTT. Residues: CASSSTWTGEKLFF.

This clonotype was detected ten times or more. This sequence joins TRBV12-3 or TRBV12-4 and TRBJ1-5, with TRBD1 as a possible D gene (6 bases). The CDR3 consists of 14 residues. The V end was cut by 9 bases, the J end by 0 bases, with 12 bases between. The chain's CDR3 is CASSDSYSNQPQHF. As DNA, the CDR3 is TGTGCCAGTTCGGACAGTTATAGCAATCAGCCCCAGCATTTT.

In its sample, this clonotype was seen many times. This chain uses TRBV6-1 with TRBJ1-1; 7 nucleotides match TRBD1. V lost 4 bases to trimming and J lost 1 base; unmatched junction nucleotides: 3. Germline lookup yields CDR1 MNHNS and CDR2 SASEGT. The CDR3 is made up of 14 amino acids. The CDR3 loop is CASSGRQGNTEAFF. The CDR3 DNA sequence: TGTGCCAGCAGTGGGCGACAGGGGAACACTGAAGCTTTCTTT.

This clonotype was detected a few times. CDR3 nucleotides: TGTGCCAGCCGCCCAAGCGGAGGCTACGAGCAGTACTTC. The encoded protein is CASRPSGGYEQYF. The genes are TRBV7-9 and TRBJ2-7; TRBD2 might be the D (5 bases). The CDR3 length is 13 residues. Trimming pared 8 bases from V and 3 bases from J, leaving 14 bases between. Germline loops: CDR1 SEHNR, CDR2 FQNEAQ (reference sequence). Full variable domain (outside the CDR3, taken from reference TRBV7-9 and TRBJ2-7): DTGVSQNPRHKITKRGQNVTFRCDPISEHNRLYWYRQTLGQGPEFLTYFQNEAQLEKSRLLSDRFSAERPKGSFSTLEIQRTEQGDSAMYLCASRPSGGYEQYFGPGTRLTVT.

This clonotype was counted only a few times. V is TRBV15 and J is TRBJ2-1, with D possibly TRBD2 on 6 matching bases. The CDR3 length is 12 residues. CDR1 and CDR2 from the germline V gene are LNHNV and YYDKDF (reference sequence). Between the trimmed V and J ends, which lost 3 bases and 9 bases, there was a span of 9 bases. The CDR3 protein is CATSSWRGEQFF. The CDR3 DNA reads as TGTGCCACCAGCAGTTGGAGGGGTGAGCAGTTCTTC.

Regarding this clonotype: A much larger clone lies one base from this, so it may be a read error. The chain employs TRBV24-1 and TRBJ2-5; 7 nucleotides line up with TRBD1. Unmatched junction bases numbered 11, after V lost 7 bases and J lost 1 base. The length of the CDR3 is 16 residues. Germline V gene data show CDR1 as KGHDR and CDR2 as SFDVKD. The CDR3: CATSATGTACQETQYF. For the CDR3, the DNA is TGTGCCACCAGCGCGACCGGGACAGCTTGCCAAGAGACCCAGTACTTC.

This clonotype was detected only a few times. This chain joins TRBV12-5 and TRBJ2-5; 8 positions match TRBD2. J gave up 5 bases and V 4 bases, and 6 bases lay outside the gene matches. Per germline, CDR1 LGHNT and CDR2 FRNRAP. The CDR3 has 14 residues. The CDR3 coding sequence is TGTGCTAGTGGTTCGGGGGGGCCGCGGGAGACCCAGTACTTC. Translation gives CASGSGGPRETQYF.

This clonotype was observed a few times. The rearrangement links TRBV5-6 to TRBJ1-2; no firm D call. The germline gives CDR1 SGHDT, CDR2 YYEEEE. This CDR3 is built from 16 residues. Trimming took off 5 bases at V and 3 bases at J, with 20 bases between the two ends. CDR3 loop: CASRALTRSAYYGYTF. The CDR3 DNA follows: TGTGCCAGCAGGGCCCTGACGAGATCGGCATACTATGGCTACACCTTC.

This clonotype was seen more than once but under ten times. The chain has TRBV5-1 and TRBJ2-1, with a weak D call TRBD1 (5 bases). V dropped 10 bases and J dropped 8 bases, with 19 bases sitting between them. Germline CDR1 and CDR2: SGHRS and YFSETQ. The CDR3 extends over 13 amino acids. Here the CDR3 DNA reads TGCGCCTCTCAGGGATATCTCGGCGATGAGCAGTTCTTC. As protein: CASQGYLGDEQFF. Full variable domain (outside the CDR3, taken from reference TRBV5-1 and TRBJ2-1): KAGVTQTPRYLIKTRGQQVTLSCSPISGHRSVSWYQQTPGQGLQFLFEYFSETQRNKGNFPGRFSGRQFSNSRSEMNVSTLELGDSALYLCASQGYLGDEQFFGPGTRLTVL.

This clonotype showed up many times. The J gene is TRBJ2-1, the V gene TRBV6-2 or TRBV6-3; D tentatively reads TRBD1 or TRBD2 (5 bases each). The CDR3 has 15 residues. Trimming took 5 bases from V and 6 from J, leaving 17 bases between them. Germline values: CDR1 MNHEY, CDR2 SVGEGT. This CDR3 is CASSGAGTSPNEQFF. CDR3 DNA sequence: TGTGCCAGCAGTGGGGCAGGGACCTCTCCCAATGAGCAGTTCTTC.

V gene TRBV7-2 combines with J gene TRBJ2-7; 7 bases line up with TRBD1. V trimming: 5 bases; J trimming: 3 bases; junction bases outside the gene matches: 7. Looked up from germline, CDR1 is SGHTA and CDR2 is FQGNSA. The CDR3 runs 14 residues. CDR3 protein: CASSLGQERYEQYF. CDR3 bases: TGTGCCAGCAGCCTCGGACAGGAACGCTACGAGCAGTACTTC.

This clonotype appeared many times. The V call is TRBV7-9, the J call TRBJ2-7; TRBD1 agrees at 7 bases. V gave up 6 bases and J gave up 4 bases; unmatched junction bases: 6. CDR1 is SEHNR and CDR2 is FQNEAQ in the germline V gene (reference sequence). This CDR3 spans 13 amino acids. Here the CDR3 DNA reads TGTGCCAGCAGTTCCACCAGGGGGTACGAGCAGTACTTC. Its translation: CASSSTRGYEQYF. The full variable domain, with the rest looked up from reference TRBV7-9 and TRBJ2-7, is DTGVSQNPRHKITKRGQNVTFRCDPISEHNRLYWYRQTLGQGPEFLTYFQNEAQLEKSRLLSDRFSAERPKGSFSTLEIQRTEQGDSAMYLCASSSTRGYEQYFGPGTRLTVT.

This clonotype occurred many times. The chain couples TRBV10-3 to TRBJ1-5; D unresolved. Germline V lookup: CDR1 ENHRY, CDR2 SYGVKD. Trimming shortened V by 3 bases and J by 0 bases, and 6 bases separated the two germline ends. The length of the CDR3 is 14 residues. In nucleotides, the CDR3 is TGTGCCATCAGTGAAGGGCATAGCAATCAGCCCCAGCATTTT. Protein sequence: CAISEGHSNQPQHF.

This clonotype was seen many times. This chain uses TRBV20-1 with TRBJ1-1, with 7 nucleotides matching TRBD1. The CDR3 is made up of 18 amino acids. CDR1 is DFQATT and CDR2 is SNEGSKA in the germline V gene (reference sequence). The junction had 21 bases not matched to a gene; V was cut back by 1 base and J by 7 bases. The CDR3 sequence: CSARAPRGEGAAYDEAFF. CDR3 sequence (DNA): TGCAGTGCTAGAGCCCCCCGGGGGGAGGGGGCGGCGTACGATGAAGCTTTCTTT.

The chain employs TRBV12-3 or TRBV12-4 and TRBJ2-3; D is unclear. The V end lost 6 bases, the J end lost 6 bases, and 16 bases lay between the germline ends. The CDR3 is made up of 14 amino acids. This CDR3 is CASRKISLRDTQYF. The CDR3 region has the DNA TGTGCCAGCAGGAAGATTTCCTTACGCGATACGCAGTATTTT.

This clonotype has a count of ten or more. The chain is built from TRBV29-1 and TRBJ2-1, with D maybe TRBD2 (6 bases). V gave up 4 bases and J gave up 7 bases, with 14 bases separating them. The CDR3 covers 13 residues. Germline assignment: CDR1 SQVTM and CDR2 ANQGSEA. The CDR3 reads CSVARRGVNEQFF. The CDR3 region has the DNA TGCAGCGTTGCACGGAGGGGTGTAAATGAGCAGTTCTTC.

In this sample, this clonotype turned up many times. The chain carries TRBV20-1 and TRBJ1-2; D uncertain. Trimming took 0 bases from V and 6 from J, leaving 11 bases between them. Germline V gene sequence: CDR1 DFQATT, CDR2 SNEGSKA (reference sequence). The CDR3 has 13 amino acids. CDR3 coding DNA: TGCAGTGCTAGAGACCCCGGTCCTGATGGCTACACCTTC. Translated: CSARDPGPDGYTF.

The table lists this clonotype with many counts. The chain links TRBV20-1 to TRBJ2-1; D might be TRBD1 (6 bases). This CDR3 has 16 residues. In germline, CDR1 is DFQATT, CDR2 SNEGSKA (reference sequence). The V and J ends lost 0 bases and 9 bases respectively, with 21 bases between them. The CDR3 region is CSARDSQGSAAFEQFF. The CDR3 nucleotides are TGCAGTGCTAGAGATAGTCAGGGGTCAGCCGCTTTTGAGCAGTTCTTC.

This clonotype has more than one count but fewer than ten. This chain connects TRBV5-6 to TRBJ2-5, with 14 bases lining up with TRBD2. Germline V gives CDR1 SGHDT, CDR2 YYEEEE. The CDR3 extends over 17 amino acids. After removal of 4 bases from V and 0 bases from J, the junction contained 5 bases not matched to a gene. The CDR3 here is CASSPRLAGGNQETQYF. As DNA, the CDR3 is TGTGCCAGCAGCCCCCGACTAGCGGGGGGGAACCAAGAGACCCAGTACTTC.

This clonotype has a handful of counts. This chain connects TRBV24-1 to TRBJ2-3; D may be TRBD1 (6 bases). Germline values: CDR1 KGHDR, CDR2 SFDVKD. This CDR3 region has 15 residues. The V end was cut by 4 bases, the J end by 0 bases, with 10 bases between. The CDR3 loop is CATSEAGDSTDTQYF. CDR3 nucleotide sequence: TGTGCCACCAGTGAGGCAGGGGACAGCACAGATACGCAGTATTTT.

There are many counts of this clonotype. CDR3 DNA sequence: TGTGCCAGCAGCTTAGATCCCCTAAGGACAGGGGGCAGAACTAATGAAAAACTGTTTTTT. Translation gives CASSLDPLRTGGRTNEKLFF. The V gene is TRBV11-2, the J gene TRBJ1-4, with 11 nucleotides matching TRBD1. Germline values: CDR1 SGHAT, CDR2 FQNNGV. The CDR3 sequence is 20 residues long. V was pared by 0 bases and J by 1 base, with 10 bases of the junction left unmatched.

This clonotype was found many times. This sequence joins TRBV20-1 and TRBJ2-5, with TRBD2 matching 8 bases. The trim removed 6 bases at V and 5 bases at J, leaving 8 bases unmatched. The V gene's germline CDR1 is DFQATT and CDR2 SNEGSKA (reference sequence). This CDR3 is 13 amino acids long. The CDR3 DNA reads TGCAGTGCCTCCCCGGGAGGGGGGGAGACCCAGTACTTC. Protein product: CSASPGGGETQYF.